The TCR beta chain described here comes from a study of cytomegalovirus exposure and HLA in healthy donors. PCR was performed using 60 Vbeta and 13 Jbeta primers. Only in-frame clones appear in the TCRdb table, and some are missing; sequencing was by immunoSEQ multiplex PCR. The data show about 120,000 clones, with 55% to 65% seen just once and nearly 9.5% held by the top ten. The study's findings and limits: An apparent linkage of common viral pathogens to several of the most significant clusters emerged in a later analysis. Despite most TCR sequences being rare, some public TCRs occurred in many donors. Highly shared variants forming one cluster were likely a sequencing artifact. Under in vitro conditions, a few CMV-associated chains were confirmed as specific for CMV antigens.

Note on this clone: Its antigen is not identified.

The source material was PBMCs. The clonotype originates from a woman aged 40 to 50 in good health and CMV-seropositive.

CDR3 residues: CASSVDGRARTSYNEQFF. The DNA for the CDR3 is TGTGCCAGCAGCGTAGATGGGCGGGCGCGGACCTCCTACAATGAGCAGTTCTTC. The genes are TRBV9 and TRBJ2-1; D is perhaps TRBD2 (5 bases). The CDR3 covers 18 residues. Germline V CDR1 and CDR2: SGDLS, YYNGEE. Trimming cost V 0 bases and J 0 bases, with 16 bases left between them.